Below are 3 T cell receptor beta chains sequenced from a single sample in a study of blood T cells in healthy people across ages. Combining a sample-barcoded 5' primer with a J-beta primer mix, a second PCR ran for roughly 7 to 12 cycles. Each CDR3 protein gets one entry after TCRdb re-called the 5' RACE reads with MiXCR. The sample records around 1,000,000 distinct CDR3 sequences, less than 25% being singletons. The same sample was also studied in work on T cells of mothers and their children.

The material sequenced was blood. Source of these receptors: a girl aged 2-10 years in good health.

This clonotype appeared a few times. The J gene is TRBJ2-5, the V gene TRBV28, with 9 bases lining up with TRBD2. The J call may be in error: the DNA end matches TRBJ2-1 better. Germline CDR1 is MDHEN and CDR2 is SYDVKM. The CDR3 spans 18 residues. CDR3 loop: CASSLFASGTAPGDEQFF. The CDR3 DNA sequence: TGTGCCAGCAGTTTATTTGCTAGCGGGACCGCCCCAGGGGATGAGCAGTTCTTC.

This clonotype occurred a few times. The gene calls are TRBV3-1 and TRBJ1-5, with D unclear. Looked up from germline, CDR1 is LGHDT and CDR2 is YNNKEL (reference sequence). This CDR3 spans 14 amino acids. Trimming left V 3 bases short and J 3 bases short, with 9 bases between. The CDR3 spells CASSQRRSNQPQHF. The CDR3 DNA reads TGTGCCAGCAGCCAGAGAAGATCCAATCAGCCCCAGCATTTT.

In its sample, this clonotype was seen a few times. The chain uses TRBV7-9 and TRBJ2-7, with D perhaps matching TRBD1 (6 bases). There are 14 residues in the CDR3. Trimming took off 6 bases at V and 5 bases at J, with 17 bases between the two ends. Germline CDR1 SEHNR, CDR2 FQNEAQ (reference sequence). The CDR3 loop is CASRQTGTPNEQYF. CDR3 bases: TGTGCCAGCAGACAAACAGGGACCCCCAACGAGCAGTACTTC.